The next 3 T cell receptor beta chains were all read from a single sample in a study of shared clonotypes between healthy human individuals. Only CD45RO-negative cells positively selected for CCR7 counted as naive CD8 cells, so terminally differentiated effector memory CD45RA+ cells were excluded. The repertoire was sequenced with immunoSEQ multiplex PCR; TCRdb's copy has only in-frame clones and lacks some. The sample contains roughly 810,000 clones, roughly 96% of which appear only once. The sample consisted of naive CD8+ T cells sorted from blood. The source of these receptors is a man aged 25-45 years in good health.

The V gene is TRBV27, the J gene TRBJ2-2; TRBD2 matches 7 bases. The length of the CDR3 is 14 residues. Trimming removed 4 bases from V and 9 bases from J; junction bases left unmatched: 8. Germline loops: CDR1 MNHEY, CDR2 SMNVEV (reference sequence). This CDR3 is CASSYTAGLRELFF. CDR3 DNA: TGTGCCAGCAGTTATACAGCGGGACTACGGGAGCTGTTTTTT.

V gene TRBV21-1 combines with J gene TRBJ2-1; TRBD1, the table's D call, lacks a check against the DNA. TRBV21-1 is termed a pseudogene. The CDR3 extends over 16 amino acids. The CDR3 loop reads CASSDGQPNSYNEQFF. In DNA, the CDR3 is TGTGCCAGCAGCGATGGACAGCCGAACTCCTACAATGAGCAGTTCTTC.

This chain links TRBV6-5 with TRBJ2-5; D might be TRBD2 (6 bases). Per germline, CDR1 MNHEY and CDR2 SVGAGI. Deletions cut 7 bases from V and 4 bases from J, with 16 bases between. The CDR3 runs 14 residues. The CDR3, as DNA: TGTGCCAGCACTAAGGGTCCAGCGGGAGAGACCCAGTACTTC. Protein product: CASTKGPAGETQYF.